One sample yielded the 20 T cell receptor beta chains listed below, sequenced in a study of T cell responses to AZD1222 COVID-19 vaccine. Libraries were prepared by immunoSEQ multiplex PCR; TCRdb keeps only in-frame clonotypes and omits some of them. The data contain 100,000 to 150,000 clones, 90% of them singletons. The sequenced sample was peripheral blood, obtained on day 0 of MenACWY control vaccination. Receptor source: an adult in good health.

The chain joins TRBV6-4 to TRBJ2-3; 11 bases are shared with TRBD2. Losses at the gene ends were 0 bases for V and 6 bases for J; bases not matched to a gene: 5. Looked up from germline, CDR1 is MRHNA and CDR2 is SNTAGT. The CDR3 consists of 16 residues. CDR3 DNA: TGTGCCAGCAGTGACTCTCCTAGCGGGGGGAGGGATACGCAGTATTTT. This translates into CASSDSPSGGRDTQYF.

This chain connects TRBV18 to TRBJ1-4; the D gene is possibly TRBD1 (5 bases). Germline loops: CDR1 KGHSH, CDR2 LQKENI. This CDR3 comprises 15 residues. V lost 2 bases to trimming and J lost 5 bases, with 12 bases between them. CDR3 DNA: TGTGCCAGCTCACCAGCTCAGGGCGGGAATGAAAAACTGTTTTTT. Translated, it gives CASSPAQGGNEKLFF.

The V gene is TRBV28, the J gene TRBJ1-6; tentative D call: TRBD1 (5 bases). CDR1 and CDR2 (germline): MDHEN, SYDVKM. The CDR3 contains 13 residues. The V end was cut by 11 bases, the J end by 5 bases, with 13 bases between. CDR3 residues: CAAVGQNNSPLHF. The CDR3 DNA is TGTGCCGCCGTGGGGCAGAATAATTCACCCCTCCACTTT.

The V call is TRBV14, the J call TRBJ1-2; 11 bases are shared with TRBD1. V was clipped by 3 bases and J by 5 bases; unmatched bases: 5. Germline V gene sequence: CDR1 SGHDN, CDR2 FVKESK. CDR3 length equals 15 residues. The CDR3 sequence: CASSQAGTGGYGYTF. CDR3 coding DNA: TGTGCCAGCAGCCAGGCCGGGACAGGGGGTTATGGCTACACCTTC.

The chain couples TRBV27 to TRBJ1-4; no firm D call. The CDR3 is 18 residues long. Germline V gene data show CDR1 as MNHEY and CDR2 as SMNVEV (reference sequence). V was trimmed by 4 bases and J by 0 bases, leaving 18 bases between them. DNA of the CDR3: TGTGCCAGCAGTTCCACAACTCCCTACCTTACAACTAATGAAAAACTGTTTTTT. It specifies CASSSTTPYLTTNEKLFF.

This clone was observed a handful of times. The rearrangement uses TRBV10-3 and TRBJ2-1; 10 nucleotides align to TRBD2. V lost 6 bases, J lost 0 bases, and 5 bases stayed unmatched. Germline CDR1 reads ENHRY; CDR2 reads SYGVKD. This CDR3 has 16 residues. For the CDR3, the DNA is TGTGCCATCAGCGCTAGCGGGGGCCACTCCTACAATGAGCAGTTCTTC. It translates to CAISASGGHSYNEQFF.

V usage is TRBV5-1 and J usage is TRBJ2-3; D ambiguous. CDR1 is SGHRS and CDR2 is YFSETQ in the germline V gene. This CDR3 has 15 amino acids. The germline V and J ends were trimmed by 4 bases and 4 bases, with 16 bases remaining between them. The DNA for the CDR3 is TGCGCCAGCAGCAAGGGTTCGGTGGCGGCAGATACGCAGTATTTT. Translating it yields CASSKGSVAADTQYF.

This clone has a handful of counts. This rearrangement joins TRBV3-1 (or the pseudogene TRBV3-2) to TRBJ2-2, with no clear D. This CDR3 has 14 residues. CDR1 is LGHDT, CDR2 YNNKEL, per germline (reference sequence). V lost 4 bases, J lost 8 bases, and 14 bases lay in between. This CDR3 reads CASSLASGGGELFF. CDR3 nucleotide sequence: TGTGCCAGCAGCCTTGCGTCGGGTGGTGGGGAGCTGTTTTTT.

This chain connects TRBV10-3 to TRBJ1-4, with unresolved D. Germline V lookup: CDR1 ENHRY, CDR2 SYGVKD. V gave up 3 bases and J gave up 4 bases, with 9 bases separating them. This CDR3 spans 14 amino acids. The CDR3 sequence is CAISDHALNEKLFF. As DNA, the CDR3 is TGTGCCATCAGTGATCACGCGCTTAATGAAAAACTGTTTTTT.

This clone was picked up a small number of times. The rearrangement uses TRBV28 and TRBJ1-2; D ambiguous. The V gene's germline CDR1 is MDHEN and CDR2 SYDVKM. The CDR3 contains 12 residues. Trimming removed 2 bases from V and 5 bases from J, with 6 bases in between. In DNA form, the CDR3 reads TGTGCCAGCAGTTTACGAGGATATGGCTACACCTTC. This translates into CASSLRGYGYTF.

The rearrangement uses TRBV27 and TRBJ2-1; no clear D. V was trimmed by 2 bases and J by 0 bases, leaving 8 bases between them. CDR3 length: 15 amino acids. CDR1 is MNHEY and CDR2 is SMNVEV in the germline V gene (reference sequence). CDR3 coding DNA: TGTGCCAGCAGTTTAGATTTCAGCTCCTACAATGAGCAGTTCTTC. It translates to CASSLDFSSYNEQFF.

The chain uses TRBV2 and TRBJ1-5; no reliable D call. Germline V gene sequence: CDR1 SNHLY, CDR2 FYNNEI. The germline V and J ends were trimmed by 1 base and 0 bases, with 10 bases remaining between them. This CDR3 comprises 16 residues. CDR3 in amino acids: CASSEVGVYSNQPQHF. In DNA form, the CDR3 reads TGTGCCAGCAGTGAAGTCGGGGTTTATAGCAATCAGCCCCAGCATTTT. Full variable domain (rest looked up from reference TRBV2 and TRBJ1-5): EPEVTQTPSHQVTQMGQEVILRCVPISNHLYFYWYRQILGQKVEFLVSFYNNEISEKSEIFDDQFSVERPDGSNFTLKIRSTKLEDSAMYFCASSEVGVYSNQPQHFGDGTRLSIL.

The chain recombines TRBV7-2 with TRBJ2-5; D might be TRBD2 (7 bases). Germline V gene data show CDR1 as SGHTA and CDR2 as FQGNSA. The V and J ends lost 5 bases and 7 bases respectively, with 23 bases between them. CDR3 length equals 16 residues. The CDR3 is CASSPGRPGAGVTQYF. The CDR3 bases are TGTGCCAGCAGCCCCGGGAGGCCAGGGGCCGGGGTGACCCAGTACTTC.

The chain joins TRBV11-2 to TRBJ2-7; possible D gene TRBD2, 7 bases. The CDR3 runs 16 residues. Trimming took 1 base from V and 0 from J, leaving 13 bases between them. Looked up from germline, CDR1 is SGHAT and CDR2 is FQNNGV. CDR3 in amino acids: CASSLVGGTSSYEQYF. The CDR3, as DNA: TGTGCCAGCAGCTTAGTGGGGGGGACAAGCTCCTACGAGCAGTACTTC.

In DNA form, the CDR3 reads TGTGCCAGCAGCTTACCGTGGGGGGCCGTTACCTCCTACGAGCAGTACGTC. It yields the protein CASSLPWGAVTSYEQYV. V gene TRBV11-3 combines with J gene TRBJ2-7; D may match TRBD1 or TRBD2 (6 bases each). CDR1 is SGHNT and CDR2 is YENEEA in the germline V gene. Between the trimmed V and J ends, which lost 2 bases and 0 bases, there was a span of 17 bases. The CDR3 runs to 17 residues.

The V and J genes are TRBV5-5 and TRBJ1-1, with D possibly TRBD1 on 5 matching bases. V dropped 2 bases and J dropped 2 bases, with 10 bases sitting between them. From germline, CDR1 is SGHKS and CDR2 YYEKEE (reference sequence). CDR3 length: 14 residues. Here the CDR3 reads CASSFPGQNTEAFF. In nucleotides, the CDR3 is TGTGCCAGCAGCTTCCCCGGACAAAACACTGAAGCTTTCTTT.

The rearrangement uses TRBV18 and TRBJ1-2, with D possibly being TRBD1 (5 bases). The CDR3 spans 13 residues. V was pared by 4 bases and J by 7 bases, with 13 bases between. Germline V CDR1 and CDR2: KGHSH, LQKENI. The chain's CDR3 is CASSRQSTIGYTF. Written as DNA, the CDR3 is TGTGCCAGCTCACGACAGTCGACTATTGGCTACACCTTC.

This chain joins TRBV12-3 or TRBV12-4 and TRBJ1-4; D is unclear. The CDR3 extends over 12 amino acids. Trimming stripped 9 bases from V and 5 bases from J, with 10 bases between. The CDR3 spells CASRYSNEKLFF. The DNA for the CDR3 is TGTGCCAGTCGATACTCAAATGAAAAACTGTTTTTT.

The chain employs TRBV6-6 and TRBJ1-1; D is uncertain. Trimming removed 2 bases at V and 6 bases at J, with 13 bases between. CDR1 and CDR2 (germline): MNHNY, SVGAGI (reference sequence). The CDR3 runs 14 residues. CDR3 region: CASSYGDTASEAFF. The CDR3, as DNA: TGTGCCAGCAGTTACGGGGATACTGCATCTGAAGCTTTCTTT.

The chain links TRBV28 to TRBJ2-7; D possibly uses TRBD1 or TRBD2 (5 bases each). The CDR3 totals 16 residues. V lost 6 bases and J 0 bases, leaving 18 bases between the germline ends. Germline assignment: CDR1 MDHEN and CDR2 SYDVKM. The CDR3 bases are TGTGCCAGCAGCCCGGGGCTCACGGGAAGCTCCTACGAGCAGTACTTC. Encoded protein: CASSPGLTGSSYEQYF.